This entry is about one T cell receptor (beta chain). This may come from a read error, since a much larger clone is one base off. This sample was taken from a study of blood T cells in healthy people across ages. Together with a sample-barcoded 5' primer, a J-beta primer mix was included in a second PCR lasting roughly 6 to 12 cycles. The template-switch adaptor was a 5' adaptor with 12 random nucleotides. It tagged each cDNA molecule. TCRdb ran MiXCR on the 5' RACE reads and lists one entry per CDR3 protein. The table has some 1.5 million distinct CDR3 sequences, approximately 30% seen once; the top ten hold roughly 8.2%. This CDR3 has 14 amino acids.

Sample: blood. V and J are TRBV12-3 or TRBV12-4 and TRBJ2-1; D call uncertain. This clonotype was obtained from a woman between 25 and 40 years old in good health. The CDR3 is CASSLAGPSYEQDF. The CDR3 bases are TGTGCCAGCAGTTTAGCAGGGCCTTCCTACGAGCAGGACTTC.